Each of the 16 T cell receptor beta chains below was sequenced from the same sample in a study of T cell responses to AZD1222 COVID-19 vaccine. Some clones are missing from TCRdb's copy, which holds only in-frame ones; the method was immunoSEQ multiplex PCR. Among about 130,000 clones listed, roughly 90% were seen once. Sequenced here: peripheral blood, sampled 28 days after the second AZD1222 dose. The receptor set was obtained from an adult who received the AZD1222 COVID-19 vaccine.

The chain is built from TRBV6-2 or TRBV6-3 and TRBJ2-2; D remains ambiguous. The V gene's germline CDR1 is MNHEY and CDR2 SVGEGT. Deletions cut 5 bases from V and 5 bases from J, with 12 bases between. The CDR3 extends over 14 amino acids. CDR3 loop: CASSLPGETGELFF. CDR3 sequence (DNA): TGTGCCAGCAGTCTACCCGGAGAGACCGGGGAGCTGTTTTTT.

This clone showed up just once. V usage is TRBV5-6 and J usage is TRBJ1-6, with D perhaps matching TRBD1 (5 bases). Per germline, CDR1 SGHDT and CDR2 YYEEEE. V lost 4 bases to trimming and J lost 7 bases, with 12 bases between them. The length of the CDR3 is 14 residues. CDR3 bases: TGTGCCAGCAGCCGGGACGGCGTAAATTCACCCCTCCACTTT. It encodes CASSRDGVNSPLHF. Using reference TRBV5-6 and TRBJ1-6 for the parts outside the CDR3, the full variable domain is DAGVTQSPTHLIKTRGQQVTLRCSPKSGHDTVSWYQQALGQGPQFIFQYYEEEERQRGNFPDRFSGHQFPNYSSELNVNALLLGDSALYLCASSRDGVNSPLHFGNGTRLTVT.

The chain has TRBV30 and TRBJ1-2; no clear D gene. Germline lookup yields CDR1 GTSNPN and CDR2 SVGIG (reference sequence). Trimming stripped 0 bases from V and 6 bases from J, with 11 bases between. The CDR3 extends over 13 amino acids. The CDR3 reads CAWSVSHKNGYTF. DNA for the CDR3: TGTGCCTGGAGTGTGTCGCATAAAAATGGCTACACCTTC.

The gene calls are TRBV10-3 and TRBJ1-3, with D unclear. The CDR3 sequence is 13 residues long. V was shortened by 5 bases and J by 2 bases, with 7 bases between the two germline ends. Germline loops: CDR1 ENHRY, CDR2 SYGVKD. The DNA of the CDR3 is TGTGCCATCAGTATGGCCCCTGGAAACACCATATATTTT. It encodes CAISMAPGNTIYF.

The chain uses TRBV10-3 and TRBJ1-2, with D perhaps matching TRBD1 (6 bases). Germline-derived CDR1 and CDR2 are ENHRY and SYGVKD. V was trimmed by 7 bases and J by 2 bases, leaving 11 bases between them. This CDR3 is built from 13 residues. The CDR3 DNA follows: TGTGCCATCACCAAGGACAGAAACTATGGCTACACCTTC. Protein sequence: CAITKDRNYGYTF.

The J gene is TRBJ2-7, the V gene TRBV4-3; D may be TRBD2 (5 bases). V was clipped by 1 base and J by 2 bases, with 15 bases between them. Looked up from germline, CDR1 is LGHNA and CDR2 is YSLEER. The CDR3 spans 16 residues. CDR3 in DNA: TGCGCCAGCAGCCAAGGGCTCGGCGGGTTGGCCTACGAGCAGTACTTC. This translates into CASSQGLGGLAYEQYF.

The CDR3 DNA is TGTGCCACCAGCAGGGGGGATATCCGCGCTGAAGCTTTCTTT. Encoded protein: CATSRGDIRAEAFF. The V and J genes are TRBV15 and TRBJ1-1; the D gene is possibly TRBD1 (5 bases). Trimming shortened V by 3 bases and J by 6 bases, and 14 bases separated the two germline ends. The CDR3 consists of 14 residues. Germline loops: CDR1 LNHNV, CDR2 YYDKDF (reference sequence).

The J gene is TRBJ2-7, the V gene TRBV7-2; 13 positions agree with TRBD2. Germline trimming cut 4 bases from V and 6 bases from J; bases unmatched to any gene: 6. CDR3 length: 15 residues. The germline CDR1 and CDR2 sequences are SGHTA and FQGNSA. The CDR3 is CASSSGLAGEGEQYF. The DNA for the CDR3 is TGTGCCAGCAGCTCCGGACTAGCGGGAGAGGGCGAGCAGTACTTC. The whole variable domain, remainder taken from reference TRBV7-2 and TRBJ2-7, is GAGVSQSPSNKVTEKGKDVELRCDPISGHTALYWYRQSLGQGLEFLIYFQGNSAPDKSGLPSDRFSAERTGGSVSTLTIQRTQQEDSAVYLCASSSGLAGEGEQYFGPGTRLTVT.

The chain couples TRBV29-1 to TRBJ2-3; the match to TRBD2 covers 8 bases. Per germline, CDR1 SQVTM and CDR2 ANQGSEA. CDR3 length: 16 residues. The trim removed 3 bases at V and 0 bases at J, leaving 8 bases unmatched. The CDR3 spells CSVEDLLAESTDTQYF. The DNA for the CDR3 is TGCAGCGTTGAGGACTTACTAGCGGAGAGCACAGATACGCAGTATTTT.

The V call is TRBV27, the J call TRBJ2-5, with 8 bases lining up with TRBD1. This CDR3 contains 15 residues. V shed 3 bases, J shed 5 bases, and the junction held 8 bases outside the gene matches. CDR1 is MNHEY and CDR2 is SMNVEV in the germline V gene (reference sequence). The CDR3 here is CASSFRTGYQETQYF. The CDR3 DNA sequence: TGTGCCAGCAGTTTTAGGACAGGGTATCAGGAGACCCAGTACTTC.

The genes are TRBV11-2 and TRBJ1-4, with 7 bases matching TRBD1. Germline assignment: CDR1 SGHAT and CDR2 FQNNGV. CDR3 size: 15 residues. The V and J ends lost 1 base and 7 bases, in that order; junction bases with no gene match: 6. The CDR3 protein is CASSLGVGGSEKLFF. The CDR3, as DNA: TGTGCCAGCAGCTTAGGTGTAGGGGGCAGTGAAAAACTGTTTTTT.

The chain combines TRBV28 with TRBJ1-2; D uncertain. From germline, CDR1 is MDHEN and CDR2 SYDVKM. The germline V and J ends were trimmed by 7 bases and 4 bases, with 10 bases remaining between them. This CDR3 contains 12 residues. The CDR3 protein is CASKTLIYGYTF. The DNA of the CDR3 is TGTGCCAGCAAGACACTGATCTATGGCTACACCTTC.

The V gene is TRBV18, the J gene TRBJ2-1; no firm D call. V was clipped by 3 bases and J by 2 bases, with 8 bases between them. Germline V gene data show CDR1 as KGHSH and CDR2 as LQKENI. This CDR3 region has 14 residues. The CDR3 sequence: CASSPSTAYNEQFF. CDR3 DNA: TGTGCCAGCTCACCGTCGACGGCCTACAATGAGCAGTTCTTC.

This chain joins TRBV30 and TRBJ1-3; TRBD1 aligns across 7 bases. J lost 3 bases, V lost 2 bases, and 1 base had no gene match. The germline V gene encodes CDR1 GTSNPN and CDR2 SVGIG (reference sequence). CDR3 length: 13 residues. The CDR3 protein is CAWSTGVGNTIYF. The CDR3 region has the DNA TGTGCCTGGAGTACAGGGGTTGGAAACACCATATATTTT.

The chain links TRBV11-3 to TRBJ2-1, with D perhaps being TRBD1 or TRBD2 (5 bases each). With 1 base removed from V and 7 bases from J, the gap between germline ends came to 14 bases. The CDR3 loop spans 15 amino acids. Germline CDR1 reads SGHNT; CDR2 reads YENEEA. CDR3 in DNA: TGTGCCAGCAGCTTAGTCGGGGACGGGAAGAATGAGCAGTTCTTC. This translates into CASSLVGDGKNEQFF.

For this clone: Other DNA sequences of this sample code for an identical CDR3. The chain couples TRBV2 to TRBJ1-2; D unclear. The V end lost 8 bases, the J end lost 1 base, and 8 bases lay between the germline ends. The CDR3 spans 12 residues. In germline, CDR1 is SNHLY, CDR2 FYNNEI. CDR3 DNA sequence: TGTGCCAGCTCGAGGGATAACTATGGCTACACCTTC. This translates into CASSRDNYGYTF.